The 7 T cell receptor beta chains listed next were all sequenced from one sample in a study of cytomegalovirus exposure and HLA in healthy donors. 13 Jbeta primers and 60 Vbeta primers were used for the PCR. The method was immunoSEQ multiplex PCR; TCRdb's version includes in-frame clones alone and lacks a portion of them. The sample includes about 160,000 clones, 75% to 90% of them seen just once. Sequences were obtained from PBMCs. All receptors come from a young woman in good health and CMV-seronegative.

CDR3 bases: TGCGCCAGCAACACCGGGACAGGGTCTTCAGCTATGATGAATTCACCCCTCCACTTT. Its protein product is CASNTGTGSSAMMNSPLHF. The chain joins TRBV5-1 to TRBJ1-6, with 9 bases matching TRBD1. This CDR3 is built from 19 residues. Per germline, CDR1 SGHRS and CDR2 YFSETQ. V gave up 6 bases and J gave up 7 bases; unmatched junction bases: 20.

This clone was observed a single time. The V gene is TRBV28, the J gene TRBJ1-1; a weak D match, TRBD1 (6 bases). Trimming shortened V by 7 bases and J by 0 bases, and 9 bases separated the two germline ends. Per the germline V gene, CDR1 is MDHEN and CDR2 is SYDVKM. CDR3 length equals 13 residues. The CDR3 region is CASTRQVNTEAFF. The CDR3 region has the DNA TGTGCCAGCACCCGACAGGTGAACACTGAAGCTTTCTTT.

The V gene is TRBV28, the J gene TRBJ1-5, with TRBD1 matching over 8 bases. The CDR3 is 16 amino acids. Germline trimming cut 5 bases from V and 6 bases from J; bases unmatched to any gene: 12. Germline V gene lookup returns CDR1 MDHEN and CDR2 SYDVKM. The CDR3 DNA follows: TGTGCCAGCAGTCCCCGACAGACAGGGGCAAGTCAGCCCCAGCATTTT. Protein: CASSPRQTGASQPQHF.

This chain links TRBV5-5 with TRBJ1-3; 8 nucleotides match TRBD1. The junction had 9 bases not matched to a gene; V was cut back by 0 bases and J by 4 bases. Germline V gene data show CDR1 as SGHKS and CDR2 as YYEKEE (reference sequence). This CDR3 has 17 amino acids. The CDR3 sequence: CASSLAGQGSTGNTIYF. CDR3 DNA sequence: TGTGCCAGCAGCTTGGCTGGACAGGGATCGACGGGAAACACCATATATTTT.

The CDR3 bases are TGTGCCAGCTTAAGACAGCCGGGGGGCAATGAGCAGTTCTTC. Protein sequence: CASLRQPGGNEQFF. V is TRBV18 and J is TRBJ2-1, with 7 bases identical to TRBD2. Losses at the gene ends were 7 bases for V and 6 bases for J; bases not matched to a gene: 9. CDR3 length: 14 amino acids. Germline V gene data show CDR1 as KGHSH and CDR2 as LQKENI.

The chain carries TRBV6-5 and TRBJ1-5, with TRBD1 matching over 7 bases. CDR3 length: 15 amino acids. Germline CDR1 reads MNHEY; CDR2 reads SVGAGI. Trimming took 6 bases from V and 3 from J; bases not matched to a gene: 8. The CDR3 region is CASSPDRASNQPQHF. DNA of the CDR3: TGTGCCAGCAGCCCCGACAGGGCCTCCAATCAGCCCCAGCATTTT.

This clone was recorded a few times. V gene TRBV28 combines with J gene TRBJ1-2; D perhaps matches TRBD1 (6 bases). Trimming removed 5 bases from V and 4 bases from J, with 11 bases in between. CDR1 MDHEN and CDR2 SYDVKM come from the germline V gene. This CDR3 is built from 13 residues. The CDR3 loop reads CASSEQGPYGYTF. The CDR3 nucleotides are TGTGCCAGCAGTGAACAGGGACCCTATGGCTACACCTTC.